The 19 T cell receptor beta chains reported below all come from one sample, sequenced in a study of cytomegalovirus exposure and HLA in healthy donors. The PCR used 60 Vbeta and 13 Jbeta primers. Profiled with immunoSEQ multiplex PCR; TCRdb holds only in-frame clones, not every one. Among roughly 190,000 clones listed, roughly an eighth were seen once. The sequencing sample was made of PBMCs. These receptors were collected from a man in his fifties in good health and CMV-seropositive.

The V call is TRBV25-1, the J call TRBJ1-1; tentatively, D is TRBD1 (5 bases). The CDR3 contains 15 residues. The germline CDR1 and CDR2 sequences are MGHDK and SYGVNS. V was clipped by 3 bases and J by 1 base, with 12 bases between them. CDR3 region: CASSDRRTQNTEAFF. CDR3 sequence (DNA): TGTGCCAGCAGTGATCGAAGGACACAGAACACTGAAGCTTTCTTT.

This clone was observed a handful of times. The rearrangement joins TRBV6-1 to TRBJ2-7; 7 nucleotides align to TRBD1. CDR3 size: 13 residues. After removal of 7 bases from V and 2 bases from J, the junction contained 5 bases not matched to a gene. Per germline, CDR1 MNHNS and CDR2 SASEGT. The CDR3 protein is CASMRQGPYEQYF. DNA for the CDR3: TGTGCCAGCATGAGACAGGGCCCCTACGAGCAGTACTTC.

V and J are TRBV13 and TRBJ2-7; D is unresolved. The germline gives CDR1 PRHDT, CDR2 FYEKMQ (reference sequence). V shed 5 bases and J shed 7 bases, with 9 bases lying between them. This CDR3 is built from 11 residues. The CDR3 bases are TGTGCCAGCAGCGCCCGTCAGGAGCAGTACTTC. Translated, it gives CASSARQEQYF. The full variable domain, completed using reference TRBV13 and TRBJ2-7, is AAGVIQSPRHLIKEKRETATLKCYPIPRHDTVYWYQQGPGQDPQFLISFYEKMQSDKGSIPDRFSAQQFSDYHSELNMSSLELGDSALYFCASSARQEQYFGPGTRLTVT.

This clone has a handful of counts. V is TRBV19 and J is TRBJ1-6, with D possibly being TRBD1 (6 bases). This CDR3 has 14 amino acids. Germline assignment: CDR1 LNHDA and CDR2 SQIVND (reference sequence). V lost 4 bases to trimming and J lost 10 bases, with 14 bases between them. CDR3 sequence: CASSRLGTSSPLHF. CDR3 nucleotide sequence: TGTGCCAGTAGTAGGTTGGGGACAAGCTCACCCCTCCACTTT.

This rearrangement joins TRBV15 to TRBJ2-2; the D gene is possibly TRBD2 (7 bases). The CDR3 totals 14 residues. Germline V CDR1 and CDR2: LNHNV, YYDKDF (reference sequence). V was trimmed by 5 bases and J by 4 bases, leaving 11 bases between them. CDR3 residues: CATSVRGATGELFF. DNA of the CDR3: TGTGCCACCAGCGTCCGGGGGGCCACCGGGGAGCTGTTTTTT.

This rearrangement joins TRBV10-1 to TRBJ2-5; no firm D call. The CDR3 has 13 residues. CDR1 is WNHNN and CDR2 is SYGVQD in the germline V gene (reference sequence). V was trimmed by 3 bases and J by 1 base, leaving 6 bases between them. For the CDR3, the DNA is TGCGCCAGCAGTGAAAACTTCCAAGAGACCCAGTACTTC. This gives the protein CASSENFQETQYF.

This clone was observed a handful of times. The chain employs TRBV7-9 and TRBJ2-7, with 12 bases that match TRBD1. V was pared by 4 bases and J by 6 bases, with 4 bases of the junction left unmatched. The length of the CDR3 is 14 residues. Germline CDR1 SEHNR, CDR2 FQNEAQ (reference sequence). The CDR3 protein is CASSSGQGAREQYF. The DNA of the CDR3 is TGTGCCAGCAGCTCGGGACAGGGGGCCCGCGAGCAGTACTTC.

V is TRBV21-1 and J is TRBJ2-7; TRBD1 is the table's D call and was not checked against the DNA. TRBV21-1 represents a pseudogene. This CDR3 contains 16 residues. The chain's CDR3 is CASSPPWGPTYYEQYF. CDR3 DNA sequence: TGTGCCAGCAGCCCACCCTGGGGGCCTACCTACTACGAGCAGTACTTC.

The sample holds a few counts of this clone. CDR3 sequence reads: CASGPSSYEQYF. DNA of the CDR3: TGTGCTAGTGGTCCGAGCTCCTACGAGCAGTACTTC. The chain combines TRBV12-5 with TRBJ2-7, with no clear D. This CDR3 comprises 12 residues. Germline loops: CDR1 LGHNT, CDR2 FRNRAP. Trimming took 5 bases from V and 0 from J, leaving 5 bases between them.

This clone was seen a handful of times. V is TRBV5-6 and J is TRBJ2-5; TRBD1 aligns across 9 bases. The CDR3 runs to 14 residues. V lost 5 bases, J lost 5 bases, and 7 bases stayed unmatched. Germline V gives CDR1 SGHDT, CDR2 YYEEEE. The CDR3 reads CASSNTGGWETQYF. The CDR3, as DNA: TGTGCCAGCAGTAATACAGGGGGCTGGGAGACCCAGTACTTC.

V is TRBV7-2 and J is TRBJ1-1; D ambiguous. The CDR3 is made up of 15 amino acids. Germline V lookup: CDR1 SGHTA, CDR2 FQGNSA. Between the trimmed V and J ends, which lost 0 bases and 1 base, there was a span of 9 bases. The CDR3 sequence: CASSLAIPGNTEAFF. The DNA of the CDR3 is TGTGCCAGCAGCTTAGCTATTCCGGGGAACACTGAAGCTTTCTTT.

V and J are TRBV7-2 and TRBJ2-2; tentative D call: TRBD2 (6 bases). This CDR3 is built from 15 residues. V was pared by 4 bases and J by 5 bases, with 14 bases between. Germline CDR1 and CDR2: SGHTA and FQGNSA. CDR3 in DNA: TGTGCCAGCAGCTGGGAATGGGGGAGGACCGGGGAGCTGTTTTTT. It translates to CASSWEWGRTGELFF.

This clone has only a few counts. The chain combines TRBV5-4 with TRBJ2-5; D perhaps matches TRBD2 (7 bases). Germline CDR1 SGHNT, CDR2 YYREEE (reference sequence). This CDR3 has 16 residues. Trimming cost V 0 bases and J 10 bases, with 22 bases left between them. CDR3 DNA sequence: TGTGCCAGCAGCTTGGTCGGGTCGGGGGGCCTGGGGGGCCAGTACTTC. Its protein is CASSLVGSGGLGGQYF.

This clone appeared a few times. The sample holds other DNA sequences that translate to the same CDR3. The rearrangement links TRBV28 to TRBJ1-3; 8 bases agree with TRBD1. V shed 4 bases, J shed 2 bases, and the junction held 1 base outside the gene matches. The CDR3 runs 14 residues. Germline V gene sequence: CDR1 MDHEN, CDR2 SYDVKM. The CDR3 DNA reads as TGTGCCAGCAGTTCGACAGGGGCTGGAAACACCATATATTTT. This sequence encodes CASSSTGAGNTIYF.

This clone turned up a few times. The V call is TRBV2, the J call TRBJ2-3; D is possibly TRBD1 (5 bases). The V gene lost 3 bases and the J gene lost 5 bases, with 12 bases spanning the gap. This CDR3 has 14 residues. CDR1 and CDR2 (germline): SNHLY, FYNNEI. DNA of the CDR3: TGTGCCAGCAGTGAGGGGCAGGCCGGAGATACGCAGTATTTT. Translating it yields CASSEGQAGDTQYF.

V and J are TRBV7-3 and TRBJ2-7, with 10 nucleotides matching TRBD1. The ends lost 6 bases at V and 3 bases at J; junction bases unmatched: 8. The CDR3 covers 15 residues. Germline V gene data show CDR1 as SGHTA and CDR2 as FQGTGA. CDR3: CASSPSRDRGYEQYF. As DNA, the CDR3 is TGTGCCAGCAGTCCTTCACGGGACAGGGGCTACGAGCAGTACTTC.

J is TRBJ1-1 and V is TRBV2; 8 positions match TRBD1. The germline CDR1 and CDR2 sequences are SNHLY and FYNNEI. V shed 7 bases and J 6 bases; nucleotides not matched to a gene: 7. The CDR3 sequence is 13 residues long. The CDR3 loop reads CASILTGVAEAFF. In DNA form, the CDR3 reads TGTGCCAGCATTTTGACAGGGGTCGCTGAAGCTTTCTTT.

J is TRBJ2-1 and V is TRBV4-3, with D possibly being TRBD1 (5 bases). Germline CDR1 reads LGHNA; CDR2 reads YSLEER. This CDR3 is 15 amino acids long. Between the trimmed V and J ends, which lost 1 base and 3 bases, there was a span of 10 bases. The CDR3 region has the DNA TGCGCCAGCAGCCAAGCCCTAGGACACTACAATGAGCAGTTCTTC. Its translation: CASSQALGHYNEQFF.

This clone came up a few times. The gene calls are TRBV6-5 and TRBJ1-1; D remains unclear. Per germline, CDR1 MNHEY and CDR2 SVGAGI. The CDR3 contains 14 residues. V was shortened by 6 bases and J by 2 bases, with 13 bases between the two germline ends. CDR3 coding DNA: TGTGCCAGCAGCCCCTGGGGAGGAAACACTGAAGCTTTCTTT. This sequence encodes CASSPWGGNTEAFF.